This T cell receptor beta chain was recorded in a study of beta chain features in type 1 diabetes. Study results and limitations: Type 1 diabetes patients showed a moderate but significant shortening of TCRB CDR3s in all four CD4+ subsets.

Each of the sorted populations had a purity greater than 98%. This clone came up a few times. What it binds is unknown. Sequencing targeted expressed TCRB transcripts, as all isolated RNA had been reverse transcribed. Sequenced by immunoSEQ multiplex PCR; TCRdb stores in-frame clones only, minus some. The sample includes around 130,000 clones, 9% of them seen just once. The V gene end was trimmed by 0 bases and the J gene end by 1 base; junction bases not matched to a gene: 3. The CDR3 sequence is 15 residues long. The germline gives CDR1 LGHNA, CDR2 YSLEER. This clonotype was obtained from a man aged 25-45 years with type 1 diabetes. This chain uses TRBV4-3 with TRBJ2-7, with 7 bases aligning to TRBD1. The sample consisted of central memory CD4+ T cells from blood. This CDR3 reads CASSQERGPSYEQYF. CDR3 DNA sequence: TGCGCCAGCAGCCAAGAAAGGGGGCCTTCCTACGAGCAGTACTTC.